This TCR beta chain was identified during a study of shared clonotypes between healthy human individuals. CDR1 is SGHRS and CDR2 is YFSETQ in the germline V gene. This CDR3 is 13 amino acids long. The junction had 7 bases not matched to a gene; V was cut back by 4 bases and J by 15 bases. Recent vaccinations or acute infections were absent in the healthy HIV-negative adult donors. Both subsets, CD45RA+ naive and CD45RA-negative memory, were split from the CD4+ cells. Using 200 ng DNA, about 30,000 T cell genomes, the sorted-subset replicate PCRs were run. Produced via immunoSEQ multiplex PCR; TCRdb's table is partial and in-frame only. The sample has over 850,000 clones, approximately 80% seen once; the top ten hold around 0.61%.

Source material: memory CD4+ T cells from PBMCs. The subset is: CD45RA-negative fraction. The origin of this receptor is a man younger than 35 in good health. Some clones in this sample may be carry-over from other donors' samples. The genes are TRBV5-1 and TRBJ2-1; TRBD2 agrees at 13 bases. The CDR3 region is CASSLGLAGVRFF. In nucleotides, the CDR3 is TGCGCCAGCAGCCTCGGACTAGCGGGAGTTCGGTTCTTC.